This TCR beta chain was profiled in a study of cytomegalovirus exposure and HLA in healthy donors. Overall study findings and caveats: Most subjects' HLA-A and HLA-B alleles were reportedly predicted from TCR beta sequences. The authors listed some 150 TCR beta chains as cytomegalovirus-associated.

This CDR3 is built from 15 residues. The V gene's germline CDR1 is SGHKS and CDR2 YYEKEE (reference sequence). V shed 0 bases and J shed 2 bases, with 11 bases lying between them. Turning to this clone: The antigen is not known.

Researchers ran the PCR with 60 Vbeta and 13 Jbeta primers. In the original workflow: Per a later analysis, the number of unique TCR beta chains was some 80 million, of which 8.5 million to 11 million were shared. Sequenced by immunoSEQ multiplex PCR; TCRdb stores in-frame clones only, minus some. V and J calls plus clone size are reproduced from that table; the DNA served to infer D and trimming. The table shows approximately 190,000 clones, with over 65% occurring only once. Sequencing was carried out using PBMCs. The V and J genes are TRBV5-5 and TRBJ2-5; weak D call: TRBD1 (6 bases). This receptor was taken from a man in his forties or fifties in good health and CMV-seropositive. The CDR3 loop is CASSLGGLEQETQYF. CDR3 nucleotides: TGTGCCAGCAGCTTGGGGGGGCTGGAGCAAGAGACCCAGTACTTC.